Each of the 5 T cell receptor beta chains below was sequenced from the same sample in a study of shared clonotypes between healthy human individuals. Using immunoSEQ multiplex PCR, the repertoire was profiled, and TCRdb retains in-frame clones only, with some absent. The top ten hold about 11% of the sample, which has about half a million clones, around four fifths seen once. Sequencing was performed on PBMCs. The receptors originated from a woman aged 40 to 49 in good health. Some clones in this sample may be carry-over from other donors' samples.

The chain combines TRBV27 with TRBJ1-5, with 7 bases lining up with TRBD1. Unmatched junction bases numbered 7, after V lost 6 bases and J lost 2 bases. The CDR3 consists of 15 residues. The germline gives CDR1 MNHEY, CDR2 SMNVEV (reference sequence). Here the CDR3 DNA reads TGTGCCAGCAGCAAAGGAACAGGGGGCAATCAGCCCCAGCATTTT. Its translation is CASSKGTGGNQPQHF.

The chain combines TRBV10-1 with TRBJ2-5, with TRBD1 as a possible D gene (5 bases). CDR3 length: 14 residues. The ends were cut back, 2 bases at V and 2 bases at J, with 9 bases in the middle. CDR1 is WNHNN and CDR2 is SYGVQD in the germline V gene (reference sequence). CDR3 in amino acids: CASSEARAQETQYF. The CDR3 DNA is TGCGCCAGCAGTGAGGCCAGGGCGCAAGAGACCCAGTACTTC.

The CDR3 loop reads CASSRLHRDRVATGELFF. DNA for the CDR3: TGTGCCAGCAGTCGGTTGCACCGGGACAGGGTTGCCACCGGGGAGCTGTTTTTT. The V and J genes are TRBV6-4 and TRBJ2-2; 9 nucleotides agree with TRBD1. Germline V gives CDR1 MRHNA, CDR2 SNTAGT. The CDR3 contains 18 residues. The junction had 14 bases not matched to a gene; V was cut back by 5 bases and J by 4 bases.

The V gene is TRBV10-3, the J gene TRBJ2-3; maybe TRBD2 (7 bases). Trimming removed 4 bases at V and 3 bases at J, with 14 bases between. The germline gives CDR1 ENHRY, CDR2 SYGVKD. This CDR3 has 15 residues. The CDR3 is CAISVGGGTTDTQYF. In nucleotides, the CDR3 is TGTGCCATCAGTGTCGGCGGGGGCACGACAGATACGCAGTATTTT.

The chain employs TRBV7-6 and TRBJ2-7; D gene ambiguous. The germline gives CDR1 SGHVS, CDR2 FNYEAQ. The CDR3 runs to 14 residues. The V gene lost 0 bases and the J gene lost 4 bases, with 10 bases spanning the gap. CDR3 sequence: CASSLAPRLYEQYF. In DNA, the CDR3 is TGTGCCAGCAGCTTAGCCCCCCGCCTTTACGAGCAGTACTTC.